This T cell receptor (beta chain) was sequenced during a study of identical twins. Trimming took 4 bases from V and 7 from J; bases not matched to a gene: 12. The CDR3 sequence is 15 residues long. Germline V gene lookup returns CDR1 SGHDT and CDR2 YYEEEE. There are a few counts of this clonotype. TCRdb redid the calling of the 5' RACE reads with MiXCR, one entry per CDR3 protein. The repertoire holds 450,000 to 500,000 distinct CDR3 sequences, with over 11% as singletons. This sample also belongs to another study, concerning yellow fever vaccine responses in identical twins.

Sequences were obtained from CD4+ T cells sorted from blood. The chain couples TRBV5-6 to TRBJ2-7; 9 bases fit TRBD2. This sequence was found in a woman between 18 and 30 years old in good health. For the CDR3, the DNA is TGTGCCAGCAGCCCCGTAGCGGGAGTCCGAGGGGAGCAGTACTTC. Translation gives CASSPVAGVRGEQYF. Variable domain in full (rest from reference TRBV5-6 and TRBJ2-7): DAGVTQSPTHLIKTRGQQVTLRCSPKSGHDTVSWYQQALGQGPQFIFQYYEEEERQRGNFPDRFSGHQFPNYSSELNVNALLLGDSALYLCASSPVAGVRGEQYFGPGTRLTVT.